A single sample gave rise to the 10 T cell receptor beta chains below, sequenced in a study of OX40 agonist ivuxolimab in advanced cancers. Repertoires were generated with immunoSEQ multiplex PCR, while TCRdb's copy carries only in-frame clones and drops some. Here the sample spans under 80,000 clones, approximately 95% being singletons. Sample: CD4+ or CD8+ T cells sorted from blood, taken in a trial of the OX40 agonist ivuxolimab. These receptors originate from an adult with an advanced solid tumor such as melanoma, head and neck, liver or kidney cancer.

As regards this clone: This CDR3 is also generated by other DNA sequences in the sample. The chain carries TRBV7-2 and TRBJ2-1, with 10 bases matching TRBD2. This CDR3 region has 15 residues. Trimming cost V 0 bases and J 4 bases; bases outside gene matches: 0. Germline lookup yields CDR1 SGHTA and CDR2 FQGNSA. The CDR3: CASSLASGRYNEQFF. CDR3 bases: TGTGCCAGCAGCTTAGCTAGCGGGAGGTACAATGAGCAGTTCTTC.

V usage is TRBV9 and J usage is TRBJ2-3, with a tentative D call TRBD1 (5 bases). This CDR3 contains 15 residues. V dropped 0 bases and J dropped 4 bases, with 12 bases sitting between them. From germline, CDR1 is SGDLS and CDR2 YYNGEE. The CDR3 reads CASSVGPGLADTQYF. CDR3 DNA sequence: TGTGCCAGCAGCGTAGGCCCAGGGCTGGCAGATACGCAGTATTTT.

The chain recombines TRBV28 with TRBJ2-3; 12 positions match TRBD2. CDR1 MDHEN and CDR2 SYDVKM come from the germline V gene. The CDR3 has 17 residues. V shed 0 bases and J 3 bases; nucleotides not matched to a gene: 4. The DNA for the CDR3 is TGTGCCAGCAGTTTATGGACTAGCGGGAGTAAAACAGATACGCAGTATTTT. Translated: CASSLWTSGSKTDTQYF.

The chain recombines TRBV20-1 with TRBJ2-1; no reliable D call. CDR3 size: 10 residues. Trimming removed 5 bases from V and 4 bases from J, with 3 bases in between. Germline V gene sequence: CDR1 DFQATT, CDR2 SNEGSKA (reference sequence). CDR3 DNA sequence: TGCAGTGCTGTTTACAATGAGCAGTTCTTC. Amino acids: CSAVYNEQFF.

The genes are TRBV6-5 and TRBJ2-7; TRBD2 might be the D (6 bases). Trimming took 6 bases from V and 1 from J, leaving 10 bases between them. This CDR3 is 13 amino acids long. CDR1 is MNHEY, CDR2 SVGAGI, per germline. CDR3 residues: CASRVGGSYEQYF. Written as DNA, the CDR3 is TGTGCCAGCAGGGTGGGAGGTTCCTACGAGCAGTACTTC.

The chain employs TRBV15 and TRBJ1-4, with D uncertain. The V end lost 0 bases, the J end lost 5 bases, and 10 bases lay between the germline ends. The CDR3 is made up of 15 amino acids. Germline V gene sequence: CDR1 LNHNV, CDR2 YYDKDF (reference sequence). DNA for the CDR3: TGTGCCACCAGCAGAGATTCCGGCGAAAATGAAAAACTGTTTTTT. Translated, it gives CATSRDSGENEKLFF. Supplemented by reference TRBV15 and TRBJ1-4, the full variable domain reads DAMVIQNPRYQVTQFGKPVTLSCSQTLNHNVMYWYQQKSSQAPKLLFHYYDKDFNNEADTPDNFQSRRPNTSFCFLDIRSPGLGDTAMYLCATSRDSGENEKLFFGSGTQLSVL.

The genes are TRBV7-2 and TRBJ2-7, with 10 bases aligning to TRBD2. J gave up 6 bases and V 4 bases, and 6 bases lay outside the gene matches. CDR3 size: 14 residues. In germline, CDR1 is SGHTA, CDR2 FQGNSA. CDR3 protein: CASSSGLASVEQYF. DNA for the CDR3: TGTGCCAGCAGCTCGGGACTAGCGTCTGTCGAGCAGTACTTC.

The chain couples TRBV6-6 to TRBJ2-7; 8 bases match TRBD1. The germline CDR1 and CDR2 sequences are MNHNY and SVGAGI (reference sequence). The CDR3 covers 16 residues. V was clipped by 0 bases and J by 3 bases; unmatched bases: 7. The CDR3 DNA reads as TGTGCCAGCAGTTACTCGAGTCCGGGACAGGACTACGAGCAGTACTTC. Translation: CASSYSSPGQDYEQYF.

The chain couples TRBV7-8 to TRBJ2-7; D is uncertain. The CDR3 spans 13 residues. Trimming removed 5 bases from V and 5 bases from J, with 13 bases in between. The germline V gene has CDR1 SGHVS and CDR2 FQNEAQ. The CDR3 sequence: CASSPHNRDEQYF. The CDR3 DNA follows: TGTGCCAGCAGCCCCCATAACCGGGACGAGCAGTACTTC.

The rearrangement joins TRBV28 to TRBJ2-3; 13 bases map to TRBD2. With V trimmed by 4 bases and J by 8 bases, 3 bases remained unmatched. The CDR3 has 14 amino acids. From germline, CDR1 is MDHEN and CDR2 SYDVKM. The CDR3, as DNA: TGTGCCAGCAGTTCCGGGACTAGCGGGATTACGCAGTATTTT. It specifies CASSSGTSGITQYF.